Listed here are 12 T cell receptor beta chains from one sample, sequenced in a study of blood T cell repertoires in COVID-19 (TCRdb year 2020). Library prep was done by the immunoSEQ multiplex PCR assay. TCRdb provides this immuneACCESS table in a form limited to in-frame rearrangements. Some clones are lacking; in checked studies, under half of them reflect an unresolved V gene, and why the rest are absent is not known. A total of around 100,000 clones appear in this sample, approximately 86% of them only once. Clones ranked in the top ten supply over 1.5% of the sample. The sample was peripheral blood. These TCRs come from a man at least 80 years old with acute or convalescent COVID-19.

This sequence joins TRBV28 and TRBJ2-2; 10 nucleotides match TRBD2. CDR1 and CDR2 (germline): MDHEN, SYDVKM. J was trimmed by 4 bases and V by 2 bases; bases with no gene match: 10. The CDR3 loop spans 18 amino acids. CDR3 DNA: TGTGCCAGCAGTTTACGGGCTAGCGGGAGTAGGAGCACCGGGGAGCTGTTTTTT. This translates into CASSLRASGSRSTGELFF.

CDR3 residues: CAWRQTNTEAFF. The CDR3 DNA reads as TGTGCCTGGAGACAGACGAACACTGAAGCTTTCTTT. The gene calls are TRBV30 and TRBJ1-1; D not certain. Trimming took 3 bases from V and 1 from J, leaving 6 bases between them. The CDR3 length is 12 residues. Germline V gene sequence: CDR1 GTSNPN, CDR2 SVGIG (reference sequence).

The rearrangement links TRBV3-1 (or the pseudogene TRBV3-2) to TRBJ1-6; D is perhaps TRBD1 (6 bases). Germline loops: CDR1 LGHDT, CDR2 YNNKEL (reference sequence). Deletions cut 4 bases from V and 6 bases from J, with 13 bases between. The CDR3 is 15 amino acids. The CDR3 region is CASSRRDISNSPLHF. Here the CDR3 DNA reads TGTGCCAGCAGCCGCCGGGACATAAGTAATTCACCCCTCCACTTT.

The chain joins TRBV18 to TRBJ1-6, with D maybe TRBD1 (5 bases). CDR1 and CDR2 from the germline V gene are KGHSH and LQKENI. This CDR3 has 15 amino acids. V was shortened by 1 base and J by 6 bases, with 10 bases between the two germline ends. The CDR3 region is CASSPRQGSNSPLHF. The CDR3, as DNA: TGTGCCAGCTCACCACGGCAGGGCTCTAATTCACCCCTCCACTTT.

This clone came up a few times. The CDR3: CSVRLAVTTYEQYF. DNA of the CDR3: TGCAGCGTTCGCTTAGCGGTGACGACCTACGAGCAGTACTTC. This rearrangement joins TRBV29-1 to TRBJ2-7; weak D call: TRBD2 (6 bases). The CDR3 has 14 residues. The V and J ends lost 5 bases and 2 bases respectively, with 16 bases between them. Germline CDR1 reads SQVTM; CDR2 reads ANQGSEA.

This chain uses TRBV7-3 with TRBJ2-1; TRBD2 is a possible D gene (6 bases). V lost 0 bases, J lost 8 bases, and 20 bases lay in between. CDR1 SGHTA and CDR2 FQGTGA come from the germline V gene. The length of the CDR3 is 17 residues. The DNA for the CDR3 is TGTGCCAGCAGCTTAACCAATACGGGAGACGGAGTCGATGAGCAGTTCTTC. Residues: CASSLTNTGDGVDEQFF.

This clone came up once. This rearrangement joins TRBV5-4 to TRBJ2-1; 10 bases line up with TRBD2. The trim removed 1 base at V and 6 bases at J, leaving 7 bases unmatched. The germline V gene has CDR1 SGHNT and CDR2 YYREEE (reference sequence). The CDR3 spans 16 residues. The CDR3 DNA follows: TGTGCCAGCAGCTTGCGGCTAGCGGGAGTCCCCAATGAGCAGTTCTTC. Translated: CASSLRLAGVPNEQFF.

DNA of the CDR3: TGTGCCAGCACCTTCACGGGAGGGGGTGACTATGGCTACACCTTC. Translating it yields CASTFTGGGDYGYTF. V and J are TRBV28 and TRBJ1-2, with TRBD1 as a possible D gene (6 bases). CDR3 length: 15 amino acids. Trimming cost V 7 bases and J 3 bases, with 18 bases left between them. Germline V lookup: CDR1 MDHEN, CDR2 SYDVKM.

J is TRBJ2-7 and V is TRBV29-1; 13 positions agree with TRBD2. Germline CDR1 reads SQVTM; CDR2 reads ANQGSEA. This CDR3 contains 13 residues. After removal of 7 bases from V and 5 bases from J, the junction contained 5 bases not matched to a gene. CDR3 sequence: CSAGTSGTNEQYF. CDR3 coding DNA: TGCAGCGCCGGGACTAGCGGGACCAACGAGCAGTACTTC.

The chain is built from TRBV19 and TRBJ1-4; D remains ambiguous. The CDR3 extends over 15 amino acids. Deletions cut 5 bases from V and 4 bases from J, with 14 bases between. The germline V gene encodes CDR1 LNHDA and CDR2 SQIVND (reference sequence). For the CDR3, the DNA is TGTGCCAGTAGTGCGGGAGGAAACAATAATGAAAAACTGTTTTTT. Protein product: CASSAGGNNNEKLFF. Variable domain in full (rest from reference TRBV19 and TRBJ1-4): DGGITQSPKYLFRKEGQNVTLSCEQNLNHDAMYWYRQDPGQGLRLIYYSQIVNDFQKGDIAEGYSVSREKKESFPLTVTSAQKNPTAFYLCASSAGGNNNEKLFFGSGTQLSVL.

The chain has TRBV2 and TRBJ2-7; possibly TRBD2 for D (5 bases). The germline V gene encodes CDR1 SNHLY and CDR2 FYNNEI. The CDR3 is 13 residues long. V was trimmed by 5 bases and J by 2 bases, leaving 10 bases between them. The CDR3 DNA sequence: TGTGCCAGCAGTAGGACTGCACCCTACGAGCAGTACTTC. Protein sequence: CASSRTAPYEQYF.

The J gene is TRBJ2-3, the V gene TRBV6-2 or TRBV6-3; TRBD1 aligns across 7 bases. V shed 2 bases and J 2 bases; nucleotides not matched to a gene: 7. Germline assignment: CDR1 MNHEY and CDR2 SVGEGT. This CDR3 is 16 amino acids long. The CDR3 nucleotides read TGTGCCAGCAGTTACGGAGCAGGGGGTTTCACAGATACGCAGTATTTT. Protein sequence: CASSYGAGGFTDTQYF.